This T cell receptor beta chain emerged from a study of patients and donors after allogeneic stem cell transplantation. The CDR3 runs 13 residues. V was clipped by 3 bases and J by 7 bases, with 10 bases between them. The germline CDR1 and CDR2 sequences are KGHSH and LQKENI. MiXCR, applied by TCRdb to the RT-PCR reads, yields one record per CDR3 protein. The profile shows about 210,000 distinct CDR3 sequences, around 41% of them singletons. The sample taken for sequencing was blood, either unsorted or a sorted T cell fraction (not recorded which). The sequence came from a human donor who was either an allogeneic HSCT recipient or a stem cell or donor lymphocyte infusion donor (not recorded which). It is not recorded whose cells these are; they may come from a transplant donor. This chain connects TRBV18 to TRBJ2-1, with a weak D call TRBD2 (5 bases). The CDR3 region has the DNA TGTGCCAGCTCACCTCCGGGGTTTAATGAGCAGTTCTTC. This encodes CASSPPGFNEQFF.